This T cell receptor beta chain was identified in a study of T cells after yellow fever vaccination. TCRdb used MiXCR to reprocess the 5' RACE reads, holding one entry per CDR3 protein. The sample lists 300,000 to 400,000 distinct CDR3 sequences, about 9.5% occurring once. The CDR3 contains 16 residues. Losses at the gene ends were 5 bases for V and 5 bases for J; bases not matched to a gene: 12. Germline loops: CDR1 ENHRY, CDR2 SYGVKD. The sequenced sample was PBMCs, obtained on the day of the first yellow fever vaccination. The receptor's source is a man between 18 and 35 years old who received the YFV17D yellow fever vaccine. The J gene is TRBJ2-1, the V gene TRBV10-3; 7 nucleotides align to TRBD2. CDR3 DNA: TGTGCCATCAGTACGGTAGGCGGGGGTCCTAACAATGAGCAGTTCTTC. It specifies CAISTVGGGPNNEQFF.